The present TCR beta chain was sequenced within a study of shared clonotypes between healthy human individuals. Produced via immunoSEQ multiplex PCR; TCRdb's table is partial and in-frame only. The sample has about 1 million clones; approximately 76% are singletons. Worth noting for this clone: Its antigen is unknown.

From germline, CDR1 is KGHSH and CDR2 LQKENI. This CDR3 has 19 amino acids. V lost 1 base and J lost 3; bases outside the gene matches: 17. Overall study results and limits: Of the naive CD4 clonotypes, about 5% were shared across a handful of donors.

Sequenced sample: memory CD4+ T cells sorted from blood. Subset here: CD45RA-negative fraction. This TCR was sampled from a man between 18 and 35 years old in good health. This chain links TRBV18 with TRBJ2-7, with TRBD1 matching over 8 bases. The CDR3 bases are TGTGCCAGCTCACCACAGAGAGGTGGCCGACAGGGGTATTTCTACGAGCAGTACTTC. Protein: CASSPQRGGRQGYFYEQYF. Full variable domain (outside the CDR3, taken from reference TRBV18 and TRBJ2-7): NAGVMQNPRHLVRRRGQEARLRCSPMKGHSHVYWYRQLPEEGLKFMVYLQKENIIDESGMPKERFSAEFPKEGPSILRIQQVVRGDSAAYFCASSPQRGGRQGYFYEQYFGPGTRLTVT.